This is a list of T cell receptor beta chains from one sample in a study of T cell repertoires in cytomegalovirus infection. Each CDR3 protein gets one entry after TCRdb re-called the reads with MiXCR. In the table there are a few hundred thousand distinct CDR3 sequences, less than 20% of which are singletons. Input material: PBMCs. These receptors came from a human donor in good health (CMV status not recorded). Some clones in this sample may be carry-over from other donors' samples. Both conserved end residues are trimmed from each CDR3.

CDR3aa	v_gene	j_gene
ASSTRDNEQF	TRBV18	TRBJ2-1
ASSYWGSGETQY	TRBV6-5	TRBJ2-5
ASTPDPGQHNEQF	TRBV5-4	TRBJ2-1
ASRFGLGPYGYT	TRBV12-3/TRBV12-4	TRBJ1-2
VSTRDRTQY	TRBV6-2/TRBV6-3	TRBJ2-3
ASKPTGGVDGYT	TRBV19	TRBJ1-2
ASSPPGGRQY	TRBV7-2	TRBJ2-7
ASRNYKTGAAHDEQF	TRBV27	TRBJ2-1
ASSTDWNLDSPLH	TRBV6-6	TRBJ1-6
ASSFLLGQGEQF	TRBV7-2	TRBJ2-1
ASSETGSGNTIY	TRBV2	TRBJ1-3
SVEGWQDNEQF	TRBV29-1	TRBJ2-1
ASSYSVASGNNEQF	TRBV6-6	TRBJ2-1
ATSRVGVSTDTQY	TRBV15	TRBJ2-3
ASSEWRGTRSPLH	TRBV2	TRBJ1-6
ASSLAPRALVTGYT	TRBV7-6	TRBJ1-2
ASSSDRYQETRY	TRBV7-9	TRBJ2-5
AISESDRGSSEAF	TRBV10-3	TRBJ1-1
ASSPQGPTYEQY	TRBV27	TRBJ2-7
ASSRLVGDRQPQH	TRBV6-2/TRBV6-3	TRBJ1-5
ASSEGEMSLH	TRBV2	TRBJ1-6
SAPFTGQETQY	TRBV20-1	TRBJ2-5
ASSYRGDRDTQY	TRBV6-2/TRBV6-3	TRBJ2-3
ASSQSEGHTQY	TRBV7-9	TRBJ2-3
ASSSRLLPTGTTDTQY	TRBV7-9	TRBJ2-3
ASSQKTYEQY	TRBV7-9	TRBJ2-7
ASRTGVGGTPKEQF	TRBV6-2/TRBV6-3	TRBJ2-1
SARTGVLEQF	TRBV20-1	TRBJ2-1
ASSTAVGKANYGYT	TRBV19	TRBJ1-2
ASSPRGNNSPLH	TRBV7-2	TRBJ1-6
ASSSEPRPRDEQY	TRBV7-6	TRBJ2-7
ASSKGYSGNTIY	TRBV12-3/TRBV12-4	TRBJ1-3
ASSPGLAGADNEQF	TRBV11-3	TRBJ2-1
ASSSLGRAGRRNEQF	TRBV7-8	TRBJ2-1
ASSLASIVYGYT	TRBV11-2	TRBJ1-2
ASAGQPNTEAF	TRBV12-5	TRBJ1-1
ASSLETNQPQH	TRBV7-9	TRBJ1-5
ASSLGLAVVDTQY	TRBV5-6	TRBJ2-3
ASSKQGANYGYT	TRBV6-5	TRBJ1-2
ASSQLAETQY	TRBV4-2	TRBJ2-5
ASSYLGSGEQF	TRBV6-5	TRBJ2-1